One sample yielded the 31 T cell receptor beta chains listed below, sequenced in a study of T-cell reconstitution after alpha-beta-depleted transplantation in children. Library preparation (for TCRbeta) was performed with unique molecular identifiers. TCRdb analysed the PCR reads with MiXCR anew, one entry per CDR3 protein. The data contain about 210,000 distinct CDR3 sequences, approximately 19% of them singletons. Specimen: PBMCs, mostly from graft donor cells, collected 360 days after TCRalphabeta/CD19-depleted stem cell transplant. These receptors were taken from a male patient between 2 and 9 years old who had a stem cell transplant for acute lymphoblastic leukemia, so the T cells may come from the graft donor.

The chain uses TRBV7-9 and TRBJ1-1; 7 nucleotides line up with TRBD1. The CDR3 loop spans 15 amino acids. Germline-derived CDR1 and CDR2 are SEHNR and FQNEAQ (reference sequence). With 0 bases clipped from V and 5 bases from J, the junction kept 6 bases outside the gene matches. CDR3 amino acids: CASSLAWDSETEAFF. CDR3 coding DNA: TGTGCCAGCAGCTTAGCCTGGGACAGCGAAACTGAAGCTTTCTTT.

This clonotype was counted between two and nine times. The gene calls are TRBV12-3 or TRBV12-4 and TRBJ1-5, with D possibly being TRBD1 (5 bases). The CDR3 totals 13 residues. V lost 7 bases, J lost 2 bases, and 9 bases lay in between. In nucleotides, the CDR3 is TGTGCCAGCACTCCGGGGGGCAATCAGCCCCAGCATTTT. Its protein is CASTPGGNQPQHF.

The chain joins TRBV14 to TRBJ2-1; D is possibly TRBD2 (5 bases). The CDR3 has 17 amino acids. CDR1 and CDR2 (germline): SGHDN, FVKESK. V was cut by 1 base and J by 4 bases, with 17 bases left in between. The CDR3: CASSQGSLRRRYNEQFF. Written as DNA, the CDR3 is TGTGCCAGCAGCCAAGGATCCCTCCGGCGGAGGTACAATGAGCAGTTCTTC.

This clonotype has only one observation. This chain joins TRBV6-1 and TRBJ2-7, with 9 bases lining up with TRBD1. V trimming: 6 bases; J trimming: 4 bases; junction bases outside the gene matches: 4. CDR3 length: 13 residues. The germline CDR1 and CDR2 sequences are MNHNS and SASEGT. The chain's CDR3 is CASRWTGDYEQYF. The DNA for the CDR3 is TGTGCCAGCAGATGGACAGGGGATTACGAGCAGTACTTC.

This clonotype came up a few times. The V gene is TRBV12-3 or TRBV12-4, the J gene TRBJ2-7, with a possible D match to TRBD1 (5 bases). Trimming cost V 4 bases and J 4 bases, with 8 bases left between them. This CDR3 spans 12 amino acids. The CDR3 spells CASSSRVYEQYF. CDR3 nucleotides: TGTGCCAGCAGTTCCAGGGTGTACGAGCAGTACTTC.

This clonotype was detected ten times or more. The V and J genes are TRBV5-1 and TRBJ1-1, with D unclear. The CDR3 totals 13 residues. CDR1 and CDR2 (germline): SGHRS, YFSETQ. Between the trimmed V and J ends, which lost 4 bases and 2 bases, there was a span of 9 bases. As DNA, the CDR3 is TGCGCCAGCAGCCCACAAGCTAACACTGAAGCTTTCTTT. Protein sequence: CASSPQANTEAFF. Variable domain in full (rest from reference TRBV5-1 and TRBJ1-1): KAGVTQTPRYLIKTRGQQVTLSCSPISGHRSVSWYQQTPGQGLQFLFEYFSETQRNKGNFPGRFSGRQFSNSRSEMNVSTLELGDSALYLCASSPQANTEAFFGQGTRLTVV.

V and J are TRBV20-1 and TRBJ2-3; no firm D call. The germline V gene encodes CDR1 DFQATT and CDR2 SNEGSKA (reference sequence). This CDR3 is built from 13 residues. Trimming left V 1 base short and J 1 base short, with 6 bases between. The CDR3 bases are TGCAGTGCTAGAGGGCAGGGCACAGATACGCAGTATTTT. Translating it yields CSARGQGTDTQYF.

The chain's CDR3 is CASSTRQDENSETQYF. DNA of the CDR3: TGTGCCAGCAGCACCCGACAGGACGAGAACAGTGAGACCCAGTACTTC. The chain links TRBV7-8 to TRBJ2-5; tentatively, D is TRBD1 (6 bases). This CDR3 contains 16 residues. Germline V gene data show CDR1 as SGHVS and CDR2 as FQNEAQ. The ends were cut back, 5 bases at V and 5 bases at J, with 21 bases in the middle.

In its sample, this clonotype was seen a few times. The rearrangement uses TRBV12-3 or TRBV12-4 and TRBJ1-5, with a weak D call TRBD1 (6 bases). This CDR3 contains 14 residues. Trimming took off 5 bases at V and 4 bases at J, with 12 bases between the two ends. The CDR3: CASSRGTPNQPQHF. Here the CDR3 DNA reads TGTGCCAGCAGTCGCGGGACACCGAATCAGCCCCAGCATTTT.

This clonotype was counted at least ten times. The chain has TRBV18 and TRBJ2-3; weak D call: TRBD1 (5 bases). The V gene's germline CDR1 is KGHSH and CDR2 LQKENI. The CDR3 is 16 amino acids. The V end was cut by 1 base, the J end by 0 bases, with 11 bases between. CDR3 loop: CASSPRRQSSTDTQYF. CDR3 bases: TGTGCCAGCTCACCACGGAGACAGTCTAGCACAGATACGCAGTATTTT.

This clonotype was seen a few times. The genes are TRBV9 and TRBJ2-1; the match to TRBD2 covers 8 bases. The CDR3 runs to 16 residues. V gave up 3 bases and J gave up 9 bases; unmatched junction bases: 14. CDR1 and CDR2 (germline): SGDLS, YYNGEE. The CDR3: CASSAGGGGPAVEQFF. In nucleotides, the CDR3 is TGTGCCAGCAGCGCGGGGGGCGGGGGGCCGGCAGTTGAGCAGTTCTTC.

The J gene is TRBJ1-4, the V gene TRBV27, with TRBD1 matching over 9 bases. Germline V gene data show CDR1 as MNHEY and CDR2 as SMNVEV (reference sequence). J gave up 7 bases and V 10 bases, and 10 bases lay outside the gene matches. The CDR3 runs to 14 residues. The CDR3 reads CATKQGAASEKLFF. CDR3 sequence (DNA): TGTGCCACTAAACAGGGGGCAGCGAGTGAAAAACTGTTTTTT.

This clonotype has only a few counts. The DNA of the CDR3 is TGTGCCAACCTAGCAGGGGGTGTCACCGGGGAGCTGTTTTTT. Its translation is CANLAGGVTGELFF. The chain recombines TRBV7-9 with TRBJ2-2, with 7 positions matching TRBD1. The CDR3 totals 14 residues. Trimming removed 10 bases from V and 4 bases from J; junction bases left unmatched: 9. From germline, CDR1 is SEHNR and CDR2 FQNEAQ (reference sequence).

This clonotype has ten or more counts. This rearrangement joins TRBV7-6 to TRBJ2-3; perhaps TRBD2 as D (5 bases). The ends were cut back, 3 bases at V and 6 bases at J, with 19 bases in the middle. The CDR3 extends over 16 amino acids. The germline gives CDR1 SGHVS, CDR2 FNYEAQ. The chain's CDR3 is CASSFVRGRGGDTQYF. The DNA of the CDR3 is TGTGCCAGCAGCTTTGTTCGGGGTCGAGGTGGGGATACGCAGTATTTT. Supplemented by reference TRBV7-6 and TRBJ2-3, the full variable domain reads GAGVSQSPRYKVTKRGQDVALRCDPISGHVSLYWYRQALGQGPEFLTYFNYEAQQDKSGLPNDRFSAERPEGSISTLTIQRTEQRDSAMYRCASSFVRGRGGDTQYFGPGTRLTVL.

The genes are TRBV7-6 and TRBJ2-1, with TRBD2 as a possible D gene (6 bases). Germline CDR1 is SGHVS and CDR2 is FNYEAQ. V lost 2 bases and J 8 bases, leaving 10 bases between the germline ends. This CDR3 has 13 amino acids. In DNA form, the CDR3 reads TGTGCCAGCAGCTTAACGGGGGTGGATGAGCAGTTCTTC. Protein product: CASSLTGVDEQFF.

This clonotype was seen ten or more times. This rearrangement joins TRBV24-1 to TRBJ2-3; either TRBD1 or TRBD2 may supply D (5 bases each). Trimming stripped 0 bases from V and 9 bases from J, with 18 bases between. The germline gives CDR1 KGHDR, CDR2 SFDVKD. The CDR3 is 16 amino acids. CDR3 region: CATSDLRSGKSGTQYF. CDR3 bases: TGTGCCACCAGTGATTTGCGTTCAGGGAAGAGCGGAACGCAGTATTTT.

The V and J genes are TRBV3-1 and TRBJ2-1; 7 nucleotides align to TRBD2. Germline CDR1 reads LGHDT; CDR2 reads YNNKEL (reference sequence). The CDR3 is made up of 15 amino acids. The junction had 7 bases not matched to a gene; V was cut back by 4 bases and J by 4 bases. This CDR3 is CASSLPGLPYNEQFF. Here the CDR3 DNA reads TGTGCCAGCAGCCTCCCGGGACTACCATACAATGAGCAGTTCTTC.

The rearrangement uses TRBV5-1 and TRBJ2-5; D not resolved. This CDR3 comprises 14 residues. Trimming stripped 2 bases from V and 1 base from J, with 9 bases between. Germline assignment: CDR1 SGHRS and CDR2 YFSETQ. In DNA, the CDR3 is TGCGCCAGCAGCTTCCCAGGTAGCCAAGAGACCCAGTACTTC. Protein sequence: CASSFPGSQETQYF.

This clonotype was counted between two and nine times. CDR3 sequence reads: CASSLGQNFFYNEQFF. The CDR3 DNA reads TGTGCCAGCAGCCTGGGACAGAATTTTTTCTACAATGAGCAGTTCTTC. This chain uses TRBV14 with TRBJ2-1, with TRBD1 identical over 7 bases. V shed 4 bases and J 3 bases; nucleotides not matched to a gene: 9. The CDR3 totals 16 residues. Germline V lookup: CDR1 SGHDN, CDR2 FVKESK. Complete variable domain (other parts from reference TRBV14 and TRBJ2-1): EAGVTQFPSHSVIEKGQTVTLRCDPISGHDNLYWYRRVMGKEIKFLLHFVKESKQDESGMPNNRFLAERTGGTYSTLKVQPAELEDSGVYFCASSLGQNFFYNEQFFGPGTRLTVL.

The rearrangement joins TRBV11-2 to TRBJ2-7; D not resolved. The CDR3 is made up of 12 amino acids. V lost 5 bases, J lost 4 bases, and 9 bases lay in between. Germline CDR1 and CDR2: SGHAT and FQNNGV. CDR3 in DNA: TGTGCCAGCAGCCTAACATCTTACGAGCAGTACTTC. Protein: CASSLTSYEQYF.

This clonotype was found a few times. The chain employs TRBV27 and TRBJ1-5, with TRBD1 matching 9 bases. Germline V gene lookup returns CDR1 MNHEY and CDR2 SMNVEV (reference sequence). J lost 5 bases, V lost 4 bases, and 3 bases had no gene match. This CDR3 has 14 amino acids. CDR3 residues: CASSWRQGDQPQHF. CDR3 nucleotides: TGTGCCAGCAGTTGGAGACAGGGGGATCAGCCCCAGCATTTT.

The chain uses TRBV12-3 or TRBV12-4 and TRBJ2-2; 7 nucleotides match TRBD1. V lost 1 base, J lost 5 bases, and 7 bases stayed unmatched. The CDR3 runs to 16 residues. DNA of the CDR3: TGTGCCAGCAGTTTAGGTTCAGGGGGATGGACCGGGGAGCTGTTTTTT. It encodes CASSLGSGGWTGELFF.

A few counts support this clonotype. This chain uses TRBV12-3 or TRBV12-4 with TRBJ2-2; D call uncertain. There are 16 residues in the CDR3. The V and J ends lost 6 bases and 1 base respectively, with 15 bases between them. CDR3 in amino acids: CASSRPVGLNTGELFF. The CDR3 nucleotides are TGTGCCAGCAGCAGACCGGTGGGGTTGAACACCGGGGAGCTGTTTTTT.

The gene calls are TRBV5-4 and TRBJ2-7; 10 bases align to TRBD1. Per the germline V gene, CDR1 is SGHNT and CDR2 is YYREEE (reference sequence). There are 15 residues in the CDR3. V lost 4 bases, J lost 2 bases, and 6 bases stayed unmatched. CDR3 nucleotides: TGTGCCAGCAGCCGAGAGGACAGGGGGGCCTACGAGCAGTACTTC. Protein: CASSREDRGAYEQYF.

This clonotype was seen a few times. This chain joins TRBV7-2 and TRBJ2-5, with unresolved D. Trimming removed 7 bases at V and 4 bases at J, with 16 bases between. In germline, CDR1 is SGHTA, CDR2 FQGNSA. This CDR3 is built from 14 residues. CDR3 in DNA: TGTGCCAGCATCCAAAGGTCGGAATCAGAGACCCAGTACTTC. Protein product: CASIQRSESETQYF.

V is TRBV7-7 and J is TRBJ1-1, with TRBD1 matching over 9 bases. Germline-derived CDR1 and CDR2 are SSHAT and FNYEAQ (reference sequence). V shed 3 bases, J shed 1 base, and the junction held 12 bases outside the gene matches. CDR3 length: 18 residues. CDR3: CASSFRPRQGVTNTEAFF. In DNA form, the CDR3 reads TGTGCCAGCAGCTTCCGGCCCCGACAGGGGGTAACGAACACTGAAGCTTTCTTT.

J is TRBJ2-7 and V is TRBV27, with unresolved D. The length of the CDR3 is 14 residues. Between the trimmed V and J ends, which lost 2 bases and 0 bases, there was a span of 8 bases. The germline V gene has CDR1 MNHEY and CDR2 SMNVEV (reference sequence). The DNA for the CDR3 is TGTGCCAGCAGTTTAAAGGCTGGCTCCTACGAGCAGTACTTC. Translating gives CASSLKAGSYEQYF.

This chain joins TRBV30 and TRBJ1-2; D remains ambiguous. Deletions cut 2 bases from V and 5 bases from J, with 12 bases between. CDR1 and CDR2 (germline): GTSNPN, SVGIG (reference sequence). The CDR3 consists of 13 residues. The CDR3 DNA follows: TGTGCCTGGAGTCCACCGATGGGGTATGGCTACACCTTC. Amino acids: CAWSPPMGYGYTF.

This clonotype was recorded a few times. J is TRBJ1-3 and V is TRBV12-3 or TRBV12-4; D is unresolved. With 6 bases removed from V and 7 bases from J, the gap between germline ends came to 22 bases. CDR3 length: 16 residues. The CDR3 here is CASRHTFGLLDNTIYF. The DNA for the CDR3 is TGTGCCAGCAGACACACCTTCGGCCTTCTGGACAACACCATATATTTT.

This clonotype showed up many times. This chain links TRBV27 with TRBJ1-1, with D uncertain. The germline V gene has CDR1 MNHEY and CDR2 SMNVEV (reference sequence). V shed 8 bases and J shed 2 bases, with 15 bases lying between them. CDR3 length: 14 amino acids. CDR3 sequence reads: CASSLVFPNTEAFF. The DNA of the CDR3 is TGTGCCAGCTCGCTGGTTTTTCCTAACACTGAAGCTTTCTTT.

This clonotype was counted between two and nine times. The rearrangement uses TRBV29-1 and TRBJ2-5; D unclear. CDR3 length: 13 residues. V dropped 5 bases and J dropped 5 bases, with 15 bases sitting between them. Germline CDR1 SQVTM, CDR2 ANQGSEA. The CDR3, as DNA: TGCAGCGTTTCCCACTCCGCCAGGGAGACCCAGTACTTC. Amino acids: CSVSHSARETQYF.